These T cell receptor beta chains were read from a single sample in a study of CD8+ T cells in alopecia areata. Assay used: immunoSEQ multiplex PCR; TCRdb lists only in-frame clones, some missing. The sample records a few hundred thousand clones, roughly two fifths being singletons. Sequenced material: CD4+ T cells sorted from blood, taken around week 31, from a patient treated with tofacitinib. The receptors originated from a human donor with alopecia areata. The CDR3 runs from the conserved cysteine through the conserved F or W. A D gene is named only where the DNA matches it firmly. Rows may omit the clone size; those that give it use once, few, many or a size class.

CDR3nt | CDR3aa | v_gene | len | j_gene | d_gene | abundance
TGTGCCAGCTGTCTAGCGGGGCCTTACGAGCAGTACTTC | CASCLAGPYEQYF | TRBV2 | 13 | TRBJ2-7 | TRBD2 | few
TGTGCCAGCAGTGTAGTGACCTTC | CASSVVTF | TRBV6-1 | 8 | TRBJ2-7 | NA | few
TGTGCCTGGAGGGGACTAGCGCTGGATACGCAGTATTTT | CAWRGLALDTQYF | TRBV30 | 13 | TRBJ2-3 | TRBD2 | NA
TGTGCCAGCAGCTTAGGTGTGCTGGGGGCCAACGTCCTGACTTTC | CASSLGVLGANVLTF | TRBV7-9 | 15 | TRBJ2-6 | NA | NA
TGTGCCAGCAGCCTCCGACAGATACAAGAGACCCAGTACTTC | CASSLRQIQETQYF | TRBV13 | 14 | TRBJ2-5 | NA | NA
TGTGCCAGCAGCTTAGCTGGGACCAGCTACAATGAGCAGTTCTTC | CASSLAGTSYNEQFF | TRBV7-9 | 15 | TRBJ2-1 | NA | few
TGTGCCTGGAACCCAGGACTAGTCGCGTGGGGCGAGCAGTTCTTC | CAWNPGLVAWGEQFF | TRBV30 | 15 | TRBJ2-1 | TRBD2 | NA
TGTGCCTGGAGGCCCAGACCGGGACAGGCAGACTCTGGGGCCAACGTCCTGACTTTC | CAWRPRPGQADSGANVLTF | TRBV30 | 19 | TRBJ2-6 | TRBD1 | NA
TGTGCCAGCGGGAAGCGGGAGGGCCACAAGACCCAGTACTTC | CASGKREGHKTQYF | TRBV6-5 | 14 | TRBJ2-5 | TRBD2 | NA
TGCGCCAGCAGCCCCGGACTAGCGGCAATCTACGAGCAGTACTTC | CASSPGLAAIYEQYF | TRBV4-1 | 15 | TRBJ2-7 | TRBD2 | few
TGCGCCAGCAGCTTGGAGGGACAGGGGTCAGATACGCAGTATTTT | CASSLEGQGSDTQYF | TRBV5-1 | 15 | TRBJ2-3 | TRBD1 | NA
TGTGCCAGTAGTATAGACCCCTCAAAAAACATTCAGTACTTC | CASSIDPSKNIQYF | TRBV19 | 14 | TRBJ2-4 | NA | few
TGCGCCAGCAGCCCCGCCGGGCTACACAATGAGCAGTTCTTC | CASSPAGLHNEQFF | TRBV5-1 | 14 | TRBJ2-1 | NA | NA
TGCGCCAGCAGCCGCTCTACCCTGGGACAACGTGGAAACACCATATATTTT | CASSRSTLGQRGNTIYF | TRBV5-1 | 17 | TRBJ1-3 | NA | NA
TGTGCCAGCAGCAGTCAGGGGAATACGCAGTATTTT | CASSSQGNTQYF | TRBV7-6 | 12 | TRBJ2-3 | NA | NA
TGCAGCGTTGACCCACAGGGGGCCGGGGAAAAACTGTTTTTT | CSVDPQGAGEKLFF | TRBV29-1 | 14 | TRBJ1-4 | TRBD1 | few
TGCGCCAGCAGCTTGGAGCAGACCCAAGAGACCCAGTACTTC | CASSLEQTQETQYF | TRBV5-1 | 14 | TRBJ2-5 | NA | NA
TGTGCCAGCAGCCAAGACCGGACGAAAGGAAACACCATATATTTT | CASSQDRTKGNTIYF | TRBV14 | 15 | TRBJ1-3 | NA | NA
TGCAGCGTTCTCATAGTGTGGAGCTCGAACACCGGGGAGCTGTTTTTT | CSVLIVWSSNTGELFF | TRBV29-1 | 16 | TRBJ2-2 | NA | NA
TGTGCCAGCAGCGTAAGGGGACAGGGTACTGGGGCCAACGTCCTGACTTTC | CASSVRGQGTGANVLTF | TRBV9 | 17 | TRBJ2-6 | TRBD1 | NA
TGTGCCTGGAGGGGGACAGGGGGCAACTATGGCTACACCTTC | CAWRGTGGNYGYTF | TRBV30 | 14 | TRBJ1-2 | TRBD1 | NA
TGTGCTAGTGGTTTGCTGCAGAACTCTGGGGCCAACGTCCTGACTTTC | CASGLLQNSGANVLTF | TRBV12-5 | 16 | TRBJ2-6 | NA | NA
TGTGCCAGCAGCGCGACAACAAGCTCCTACAATGAGCAGTTCTTC | CASSATTSSYNEQFF | TRBV9 | 15 | TRBJ2-1 | NA | NA
TGTGCCAGCAGCTCTACCAACAATGAGCAGTTCTTC | CASSSTNNEQFF | TRBV7-2 | 12 | TRBJ2-1 | NA | NA
TGCGCCAGCCGAAGGACTAGCGGGAGGTCCTACAATGAGCAGTTCTTC | CASRRTSGRSYNEQFF | TRBV5-1 | 16 | TRBJ2-1 | TRBD2 | NA
TGTGCCAGTAGGAACTCTGGGGCCAACGTCCTGACTTTC | CASRNSGANVLTF | TRBV19 | 13 | TRBJ2-6 | NA | few
TGTGCCTGGAGTGTGGGGGCGGGAGGGACCCAGTACTTC | CAWSVGAGGTQYF | TRBV30 | 13 | TRBJ2-5 | TRBD2 | few
TGTGCCTCGGGACAGGGCAACTATGGCTACACCTTC | CASGQGNYGYTF | TRBV30 | 12 | TRBJ1-2 | TRBD1 | NA
TGTGCCTTCGGACAGGGGGCTCCTCATGGCTACACCTTC | CAFGQGAPHGYTF | TRBV30 | 13 | TRBJ1-2 | TRBD1 | NA
TGTGCCTGGAGTGTAGGACAGGGGGCGGATGGCTACACCTTC | CAWSVGQGADGYTF | TRBV30 | 14 | TRBJ1-2 | TRBD1 | NA
TGTGCCACCAGCAGAGGTGGGATGTGGGGGAGGGATGAGCAGTTCTTC | CATSRGGMWGRDEQFF | TRBV15 | 16 | TRBJ2-1 | TRBD2 | few
TGTGCCAGTAGGACCATAGGGAGCTCCTACAATGAGCAGTTCTTC | CASRTIGSSYNEQFF | TRBV19 | 15 | TRBJ2-1 | NA | few
TGTGCCAGCAGCTTAGAAGGGGGCCCCAACTATGGCTACACCTTC | CASSLEGGPNYGYTF | TRBV7-3 | 15 | TRBJ1-2 | TRBD1 | NA
TGTGCCTGGAGTCCCACTGGGATACATTCTGGGGGGTTCACAGATACGCAGTATTTT | CAWSPTGIHSGGFTDTQYF | TRBV30 | 19 | TRBJ2-3 | NA | NA
TGTGCCAGCAGTTCCGGACAGGGGAACACCGGGGAGCTGTTTTTT | CASSSGQGNTGELFF | TRBV6-6 | 15 | TRBJ2-2 | TRBD1 | NA
TGTGCCAGTAGCAGGACAGGAGGGACCACCGGGGAGCTGTTTTTT | CASSRTGGTTGELFF | TRBV19 | 15 | TRBJ2-2 | NA | few
TGTGCCAGTAGTAAACTAGCGGGGGTTTACAATGAGCAGTTCTTC | CASSKLAGVYNEQFF | TRBV19 | 15 | TRBJ2-1 | TRBD2 | many
TGCAGCGTTTTGGCCAGGGTTGGCGCAGATACGCAGTATTTT | CSVLARVGADTQYF | TRBV29-1 | 14 | TRBJ2-3 | NA | few
TGTGCCAGCAGCGATCGGGGCAGATACACAGATACGCAGTATTTT | CASSDRGRYTDTQYF | TRBV6-1 | 15 | TRBJ2-3 | NA | few
TGCAGCGTTCAAAGTGGGACGCTGAACACTGAAGCTTTCTTT | CSVQSGTLNTEAFF | TRBV29-1 | 14 | TRBJ1-1 | NA | NA
TGCGCCAGCAGCTTGGGGTGGACAGGCACTTACAATGAGCAGTTCTTC | CASSLGWTGTYNEQFF | TRBV5-1 | 16 | TRBJ2-1 | TRBD1 | NA
TGTGCCAGTAGTGCAGGGGCTGGGGCCAACGTCCTGACTTTC | CASSAGAGANVLTF | TRBV19 | 14 | TRBJ2-6 | NA | NA